Below, 10 T cell receptor beta chains from the same sample are listed, as sequenced in a study of cytomegalovirus exposure and HLA in healthy donors. 13 Jbeta primers and 60 Vbeta primers were used for the PCR. Clones were sequenced by immunoSEQ multiplex PCR, and TCRdb holds only the in-frame ones, with some missing. This table has 100,000 or so clones, around 74% appearing once. Sequencing was done on a sample of PBMCs. All receptors come from a male donor in good health and CMV-seropositive.

This clone has a single count. Compared with germline, one end of the junction differs, possibly owing to a read error. This chain connects TRBV4-2 to TRBJ1-6, with 8 nucleotides matching TRBD1. Per the germline V gene, CDR1 is LGHNA and CDR2 is YNFKEQ. The CDR3 consists of 14 residues. The CDR3 DNA follows: TGTGCCAACAGCCAAGGGGGACAGGATTCACCCCTCCACTTT. It codes for CANSQGGQDSPLHF.

This chain links TRBV11-2 with TRBJ2-1, with TRBD2 matching 7 bases. Trimming removed 0 bases from V and 3 bases from J; junction bases left unmatched: 5. Germline CDR1 is SGHAT and CDR2 is FQNNGV. The CDR3 totals 16 residues. CDR3 nucleotides: TGTGCCAGCAGCTTAGATCTTCCTAGCGGCTACAATGAGCAGTTCTTC. Translated: CASSLDLPSGYNEQFF.

The chain employs TRBV18 and TRBJ1-5; no firm D call. V dropped 5 bases and J dropped 5 bases, with 16 bases sitting between them. The CDR3 totals 15 residues. Germline assignment: CDR1 KGHSH and CDR2 LQKENI. The CDR3 loop is CASSSPGVGYQPQHF. In DNA form, the CDR3 reads TGTGCCAGCTCATCCCCCGGGGTGGGGTATCAGCCCCAGCATTTT. Full variable domain (outside the CDR3, taken from reference TRBV18 and TRBJ1-5): NAGVMQNPRHLVRRRGQEARLRCSPMKGHSHVYWYRQLPEEGLKFMVYLQKENIIDESGMPKERFSAEFPKEGPSILRIQQVVRGDSAAYFCASSSPGVGYQPQHFGDGTRLSIL.

This chain connects TRBV7-8 to TRBJ2-5; TRBD2 agrees at 7 bases. CDR1 SGHVS and CDR2 FQNEAQ come from the germline V gene. The CDR3 is 15 amino acids. Trimming cost V 5 bases and J 2 bases; bases outside gene matches: 8. The CDR3 DNA reads TGTGCCAGCAGCCAACCCCGGGACTATCAAGAGACCCAGTACTTC. Its translation: CASSQPRDYQETQYF. Complete variable domain (other parts from reference TRBV7-8 and TRBJ2-5): GAGVSQSPRYKVAKRGQDVALRCDPISGHVSLFWYQQALGQGPEFLTYFQNEAQLDKSGLPSDRFFAERPEGSVSTLKIQRTQQEDSAVYLCASSQPRDYQETQYFGPGTRLLVL.

V usage is TRBV30 and J usage is TRBJ2-3; D possibly corresponds to TRBD2 (7 bases). Per the germline V gene, CDR1 is GTSNPN and CDR2 is SVGIG (reference sequence). V gave up 5 bases and J gave up 0 bases, with 15 bases separating them. The CDR3 length is 15 residues. CDR3 sequence: CAWGQRGISTDTQYF. CDR3 nucleotides: TGTGCCTGGGGACAGCGGGGCATAAGCACAGATACGCAGTATTTT.

As to this clone: One end of the junction varies from germline; a read error may be responsible. The rearrangement joins TRBV18 to TRBJ2-3; possibly TRBD2 for D (6 bases). This CDR3 contains 14 residues. Germline CDR1 and CDR2: KGHSH and LQKENI. The CDR3 sequence is CASSLAAGTDTQYF. CDR3 coding DNA: TGTGCCAGCTCACTAGCGGCGGGCACGGATACGCAGTATTTT.

The rearrangement joins TRBV7-8 to TRBJ2-5; 15 positions agree with TRBD2. This CDR3 has 15 residues. Unmatched junction bases numbered 5, after V lost 7 bases and J lost 5 bases. Germline V lookup: CDR1 SGHVS, CDR2 FQNEAQ. The DNA of the CDR3 is TGTGCCAGCATCCTAGGGACTAGCGGGGGGGAGACCCAGTACTTC. This translates into CASILGTSGGETQYF.

This clone was observed a handful of times. The CDR3 sequence: CASSLSGTSGGLSTDTQYF. CDR3 sequence (DNA): TGTGCCAGCAGCTTATCCGGGACTAGCGGGGGGTTGAGCACAGATACGCAGTATTTT. The chain is built from TRBV11-2 and TRBJ2-3; 15 bases are shared with TRBD2. CDR1 is SGHAT and CDR2 is FQNNGV in the germline V gene. The CDR3 is 19 residues long. Losses at the gene ends were 2 bases for V and 0 bases for J; bases not matched to a gene: 6.

This clone was recorded only once. The gene calls are TRBV28 and TRBJ2-1; possible D gene TRBD2, 6 bases. The V end was cut by 4 bases, the J end by 0 bases, with 16 bases between. Germline values: CDR1 MDHEN, CDR2 SYDVKM. The CDR3 runs 17 residues. CDR3 amino acids: CASSSGTPPSSYNEQFF. The CDR3 DNA follows: TGTGCCAGCAGTTCGGGGACTCCCCCTTCCTCCTACAATGAGCAGTTCTTC.

The V and J genes are TRBV18 and TRBJ2-7; the match to TRBD1 covers 10 bases. This CDR3 spans 16 amino acids. CDR1 is KGHSH, CDR2 LQKENI, per germline. J was trimmed by 2 bases and V by 4 bases; bases with no gene match: 8. The CDR3 reads CASSLTPGTGAYEQYF. The CDR3 region has the DNA TGTGCCAGCTCACTCACCCCCGGGACAGGGGCCTACGAGCAGTACTTC.